The TCR beta chain described here comes from a study of blood T cell dynamics during melanoma immunotherapy. A few counts support this clone. The data were produced by immunoSEQ multiplex PCR, yet TCRdb's version contains in-frame clones alone and is incomplete. The table records more than 10,000 clones, around nine tenths of them present only once. Time point here: week 3, after first cycle of checkpoint inhibitor. Response was assessed by RECIST 1.1 at 12 weeks, except two rapid progressors. The CDR3 totals 16 residues. Germline CDR1 is LNHDA and CDR2 is SQIVND (reference sequence). The V and J ends lost 3 bases and 3 bases, in that order; junction bases with no gene match: 6.

The starting material was effector memory CD8+ T cells from blood, obtained from a patient treated with checkpoint blockade. V usage is TRBV19 and J usage is TRBJ1-5; 9 bases are a match to TRBD1. This receptor was identified in a human donor with melanoma. CDR3 sequence reads: CASSMGTGRTNQPQHF. The CDR3 nucleotides read TGTGCCAGTAGTATGGGGACAGGGAGAACCAATCAGCCCCAGCATTTT.